This T cell receptor beta chain was observed in a study of blood T cell repertoires in COVID-19. Methods used by the authors: Amplification from reference gene primers served as the basis for estimated nucleated cell counts. Profiled with immunoSEQ multiplex PCR; TCRdb holds only in-frame clones, not every one. That table supplies the V and J calls and clone size; D and trimming were determined from the DNA. The sample includes 200,000 to 250,000 clones, under 85% seen only once; the top ten take 0.95% to 1.5%. Recruited during active infection, patients (from Seattle) were subsequently followed longitudinally. The junction had 15 bases not matched to a gene; V was cut back by 6 bases and J by 7 bases. CDR1 and CDR2 from the germline V gene are MNHEY and SVGAGI. The CDR3 is 15 amino acids.

This sequence originates from a woman in her 30s with COVID-19, enrolled during active disease. This chain links TRBV6-5 with TRBJ2-7; 7 nucleotides agree with TRBD2. Sequencing was done on a sample of peripheral blood. The CDR3 sequence is CASSPMGGVPGEQYF. CDR3 DNA: TGTGCCAGCAGCCCGATGGGGGGGGTTCCTGGGGAGCAGTACTTC.